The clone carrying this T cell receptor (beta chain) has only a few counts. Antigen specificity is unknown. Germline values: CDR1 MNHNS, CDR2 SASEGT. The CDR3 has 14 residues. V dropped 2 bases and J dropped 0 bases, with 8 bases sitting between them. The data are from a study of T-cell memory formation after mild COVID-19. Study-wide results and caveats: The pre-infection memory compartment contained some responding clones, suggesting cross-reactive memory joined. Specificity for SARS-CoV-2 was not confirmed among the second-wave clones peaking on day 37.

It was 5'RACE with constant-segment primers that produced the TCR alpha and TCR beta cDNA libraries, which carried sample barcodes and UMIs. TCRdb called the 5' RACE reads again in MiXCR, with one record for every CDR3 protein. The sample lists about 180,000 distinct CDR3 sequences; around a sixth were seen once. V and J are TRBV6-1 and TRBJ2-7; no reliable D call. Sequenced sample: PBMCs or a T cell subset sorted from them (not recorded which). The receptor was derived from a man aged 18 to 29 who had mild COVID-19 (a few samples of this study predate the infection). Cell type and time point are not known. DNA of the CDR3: TGTGCCAGCAGTGAAAGGGCGGTCTCCTACGAGCAGTACGTC. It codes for CASSERAVSYEQYV.